Shown below are 19 T cell receptor beta chains from a single sample sequenced in a study of shared clonotypes between healthy human individuals. Using immunoSEQ multiplex PCR, the repertoire was profiled, and TCRdb retains in-frame clones only, with some absent. The sample comprises over 2 million clones, less than 95% of which are singletons, and approximately 0.4% rests with the top ten. Sequencing was performed on naive CD4+ T cells from PBMCs. The subset here: CD45RA+ positively selected. Every receptor here comes from a man aged 18 to 30 in good health. Some clones in this sample may be carry-over from other donors' samples.

The chain employs TRBV7-2 and TRBJ2-7, with a possible D match to TRBD2 (6 bases). Trimming left V 1 base short and J 0 bases short, with 13 bases between. Germline CDR1 reads SGHTA; CDR2 reads FQGNSA. The CDR3 consists of 16 residues. The CDR3: CASSLGGLRSSYEQYF. The DNA for the CDR3 is TGTGCCAGCAGCTTAGGGGGACTCCGGAGCTCCTACGAGCAGTACTTC. Combining the CDR3 with reference TRBV7-2 and TRBJ2-7 gives the whole variable domain GAGVSQSPSNKVTEKGKDVELRCDPISGHTALYWYRQSLGQGLEFLIYFQGNSAPDKSGLPSDRFSAERTGGSVSTLTIQRTQQEDSAVYLCASSLGGLRSSYEQYFGPGTRLTVT.

This rearrangement joins TRBV30 to TRBJ1-3; D ambiguous. Between the trimmed V and J ends, which lost 0 bases and 0 bases, there was a span of 9 bases. Germline CDR1 reads GTSNPN; CDR2 reads SVGIG (reference sequence). CDR3 length equals 15 residues. The CDR3, as DNA: TGTGCCTGGAGTGTAGGAGCGAGCTCTGGAAACACCATATATTTT. It yields the protein CAWSVGASSGNTIYF.

This clone appeared a single time. V usage is TRBV29-1 and J usage is TRBJ2-1, with 8 positions matching TRBD2. The CDR3 spans 15 residues. Losses at the gene ends were 6 bases for V and 9 bases for J; bases not matched to a gene: 16. CDR1 is SQVTM and CDR2 is ANQGSEA in the germline V gene. CDR3 residues: CSVRPGGLVPIEQFF. The CDR3, as DNA: TGCAGCGTGCGCCCGGGAGGGTTGGTTCCTATTGAGCAGTTCTTC.

This sequence joins TRBV6-1 and TRBJ2-7; D is unclear. V was clipped by 8 bases and J by 2 bases, with 7 bases between them. Germline-derived CDR1 and CDR2 are MNHNS and SASEGT. The CDR3 consists of 11 residues. CDR3 nucleotides: TGTGCCAGCGGCCGCACCTACGAGCAGTACTTC. Amino acid sequence: CASGRTYEQYF.

Worth noting for this clone: Additional DNA sequences in this sample encode the identical CDR3. DNA for the CDR3: TGTGCCAGCAGTTACTCACGGAACACTGAAGCTTTCTTT. This codes for CASSYSRNTEAFF. The chain couples TRBV6-5 to TRBJ1-1, with no clear D. This CDR3 has 13 amino acids. Trimming cost V 0 bases and J 1 base, with 3 bases left between them. Germline assignment: CDR1 MNHEY and CDR2 SVGAGI.

V and J are TRBV30 and TRBJ1-2, with D unresolved. Looked up from germline, CDR1 is GTSNPN and CDR2 is SVGIG (reference sequence). The V end was cut by 2 bases, the J end by 0 bases, with 16 bases between. The CDR3 contains 16 residues. The CDR3 region is CAWSLGTASPNYGYTF. In DNA, the CDR3 is TGTGCCTGGAGTCTGGGTACAGCTTCCCCTAACTATGGCTACACCTTC.

This chain links TRBV4-1 with TRBJ2-3; 12 positions match TRBD2. V gave up 3 bases and J gave up 6 bases; unmatched junction bases: 4. Per the germline V gene, CDR1 is MGHRA and CDR2 is YSYEKL. This CDR3 has 15 residues. For the CDR3, the DNA is TGCGCCAGCAGCCATACGACTAGCGGGAGTGATACGCAGTATTTT. The encoded protein is CASSHTTSGSDTQYF.

The chain employs TRBV6-1 and TRBJ2-2; 8 nucleotides align to TRBD1. V lost 2 bases, J lost 7 bases, and 6 bases stayed unmatched. Germline CDR1 is MNHNS and CDR2 is SASEGT. The CDR3 extends over 15 amino acids. The CDR3 region is CASSESQGAHGELFF. The CDR3 nucleotides are TGTGCCAGCAGTGAATCCCAGGGGGCGCACGGGGAGCTGTTTTTT.

The chain recombines TRBV7-9 with TRBJ1-4, with TRBD1 matching over 7 bases. This CDR3 comprises 14 residues. J gave up 10 bases and V 5 bases, and 10 bases lay outside the gene matches. Germline V gene lookup returns CDR1 SEHNR and CDR2 FQNEAQ (reference sequence). CDR3 residues: CASSRDSVTGKLFF. In nucleotides, the CDR3 is TGTGCCAGCAGCCGGGACAGTGTTACCGGAAAACTGTTTTTT.

The rearrangement uses TRBV18 and TRBJ1-1; TRBD1 aligns across 7 bases. The V segment lost 8 bases and the J segment 0 bases; nucleotides outside the gene matches: 9. Germline-derived CDR1 and CDR2 are KGHSH and LQKENI. This CDR3 is 15 amino acids long. CDR3 in amino acids: CASRPGQHMNTEAFF. CDR3 DNA sequence: TGTGCCAGCAGGCCGGGACAGCATATGAACACTGAAGCTTTCTTT.

The chain links TRBV5-6 to TRBJ2-2; 7 bases align to TRBD1. V gave up 3 bases and J gave up 2 bases; unmatched junction bases: 7. CDR1 and CDR2 from the germline V gene are SGHDT and YYEEEE. CDR3 length: 16 amino acids. As DNA, the CDR3 is TGTGCCAGCAGCTGGAGACAGGGAACCAACACCGGGGAGCTGTTTTTT. Its translation: CASSWRQGTNTGELFF.

CDR3 residues: CASSRTSGNGETQYF. In DNA form, the CDR3 reads TGCGCCAGCAGCCGGACTAGCGGGAACGGAGAGACCCAGTACTTC. V and J are TRBV5-1 and TRBJ2-5; TRBD2 matches at 12 bases. V was pared by 4 bases and J by 4 bases, with 5 bases of the junction left unmatched. Germline CDR1 is SGHRS and CDR2 is YFSETQ. This CDR3 contains 15 residues.

V and J are TRBV6-1 and TRBJ2-7, with 7 bases matching TRBD1. Germline CDR1 reads MNHNS; CDR2 reads SASEGT. CDR3 length: 14 residues. V shed 7 bases and J 4 bases; nucleotides not matched to a gene: 10. In DNA, the CDR3 is TGTGCCAGCATCCCCCCAGGGACAGATTACGAGCAGTACTTC. This gives the protein CASIPPGTDYEQYF.

This rearrangement joins TRBV25-1 to TRBJ2-3; D is ambiguous. The CDR3 has 17 amino acids. CDR1 and CDR2 (germline): MGHDK, SYGVNS. Deletions cut 5 bases from V and 2 bases from J, with 20 bases between. DNA of the CDR3: TGTGCCAGCAGTCCACCCATCCCCTCGCCCGACACAGATACGCAGTATTTT. Amino acids: CASSPPIPSPDTDTQYF. The entire variable domain, with the rest obtained from reference TRBV25-1 and TRBJ2-3, is as follows: EADIYQTPRYLVIGTGKKITLECSQTMGHDKMYWYQQDPGMELHLIHYSYGVNSTEKGDLSSESTVSRIRTEHFPLTLESARPSHTSQYLCASSPPIPSPDTDTQYFGPGTRLTVL.

The count of this clone is one. The rearrangement joins TRBV21-1 to TRBJ2-4; the DNA was not compared with TRBD2, the D call given in the table. TRBV21-1 is a documented pseudogene. The length of the CDR3 is 17 residues. The CDR3 loop is CASSKGKASGRMDIQYF. CDR3 DNA sequence: TGTGCCAGCAGCAAAGGGAAAGCTAGCGGGAGGATGGACATTCAGTACTTC.

This chain links TRBV7-9 with TRBJ2-5; the match to TRBD1 covers 8 bases. The CDR3 has 16 amino acids. The J segment lost 1 base and the V segment lost 4 bases, leaving 8 bases of the junction unmatched. Germline CDR1 is SEHNR and CDR2 is FQNEAQ (reference sequence). In nucleotides, the CDR3 is TGTGCCAGCAGCTCTCCGGCAGGGGGCTTCCAAGAGACCCAGTACTTC. It specifies CASSSPAGGFQETQYF.

The chain joins TRBV19 to TRBJ2-2; 9 bases line up with TRBD2. Germline-derived CDR1 and CDR2 are LNHDA and SQIVND (reference sequence). This CDR3 is 14 amino acids long. Trimming took 7 bases from V and 7 from J; bases not matched to a gene: 7. CDR3 sequence: CASKTSGQNGELFF. CDR3 DNA: TGTGCCAGTAAGACTAGCGGACAGAACGGGGAGCTGTTTTTT.

V and J are TRBV27 and TRBJ2-7; TRBD1 matches 8 bases. The CDR3 has 16 amino acids. Germline CDR1 reads MNHEY; CDR2 reads SMNVEV (reference sequence). Germline trimming cut 4 bases from V and 2 bases from J; bases unmatched to any gene: 10. This chain's CDR3 is CASSSWTGLFAYEQYF. The CDR3 bases are TGTGCCAGCAGTTCCTGGACAGGGCTTTTTGCCTACGAGCAGTACTTC.

The CDR3 region is CASSDKTTTPEKLFF. CDR3 nucleotide sequence: TGTGCCAGCAGCGATAAGACCACAACCCCTGAAAAACTGTTTTTT. The rearrangement links TRBV9 to TRBJ1-4, with D unresolved. The V end lost 3 bases, the J end lost 7 bases, and 16 bases lay between the germline ends. CDR3 length equals 15 residues. Germline lookup yields CDR1 SGDLS and CDR2 YYNGEE.